This T cell receptor beta chain is drawn from a study of blood T cell repertoires in COVID-19. The wider study: T cells, B-cell-depleted T cells, or PBMCs supplied cDNA or gDNA.

Recruitment covered 20 to 25 US areas and drew participants whose ages spanned roughly 18 to 89 years. Recovered status applied to Cohort 3 donors who had two consecutive negative PCRs. It also applied to those with clearance or with symptom resolution. This CDR3 contains 15 residues. V trimming: 3 bases; J trimming: 0 bases; junction bases outside the gene matches: 5. From germline, CDR1 is SGDLS and CDR2 YYNGEE. Original handling: Amplification of reference gene primers was used by the study to estimate nucleated cell counts. The repertoire was sequenced with immunoSEQ multiplex PCR; TCRdb's copy has only in-frame clones and lacks some. The D gene and trimming were derived from the DNA, and the V and J assignments and clone size from that table. The sample gives under 250,000 clones, about nine tenths of which show up once; under 2% is in the top ten.

This TCR was recovered from a man aged 40-49 years who had recovered from COVID-19. Sequenced: PBMCs or T cells enriched from blood (not recorded which). The chain recombines TRBV9 with TRBJ1-2, with 7 bases matching TRBD1. CDR3 sequence (DNA): TGTGCCAGCAGCGCTCGGGACAGACCTAACTATGGCTACACCTTC. Translated, it gives CASSARDRPNYGYTF.